These 15 T cell receptor beta chains share one sample of origin, sequenced in a study of cytomegalovirus exposure and HLA in healthy donors (dated by TCRdb to the late 2010s). Libraries came from the immunoSEQ multiplex PCR assay. For the multiplex PCR, a mixture combining 60 forward primers for TCR Vbeta segments and 13 reverse primers for TCR Jbeta segments was used. Not all clones reach the TCRdb copy of this immuneACCESS table, which keeps in-frame sequences only. Checked studies attribute under half of the gap to unresolved V genes and leave the rest unexplained. Counted in this sample were 77,000 or so clones; approximately 75% of them appeared once. The ten most abundant clones make up 7% to 9% of the sample. Sequenced sample: PBMCs. Receptor source: a woman aged 40 to 50 in good health and CMV-seronegative.

The gene calls are TRBV28 and TRBJ1-1, with 9 bases identical to TRBD1. CDR3 size: 14 residues. CDR1 is MDHEN and CDR2 is SYDVKM in the germline V gene. V dropped 6 bases and J dropped 2; count of bases not matched to a gene: 4. The CDR3 is CASSTGGDNTEAFF. CDR3 DNA sequence: TGTGCCAGCAGCACAGGGGGCGATAACACTGAAGCTTTCTTT.

V and J are TRBV28 and TRBJ2-5, with 7 positions matching TRBD1. J lost 1 base, V lost 5 bases, and 4 bases had no gene match. The CDR3 spans 14 residues. Germline lookup yields CDR1 MDHEN and CDR2 SYDVKM. CDR3 amino acids: CASSPRDSQETQYF. For the CDR3, the DNA is TGTGCCAGCAGTCCCAGGGACAGCCAAGAGACCCAGTACTTC.

This clone appeared a few times. V gene TRBV27 combines with J gene TRBJ1-2, with D possibly being TRBD1 (5 bases). CDR1 and CDR2 from the germline V gene are MNHEY and SMNVEV (reference sequence). V was trimmed by 8 bases and J by 9 bases, leaving 13 bases between them. The CDR3 has 11 residues. This chain's CDR3 is CASGGTGSYTF. The CDR3 DNA reads TGTGCCAGCGGAGGGACGGGCAGCTACACCTTC.

V is TRBV5-4 and J is TRBJ2-5, with 7 bases aligning to TRBD1. Germline V gene lookup returns CDR1 SGHNT and CDR2 YYREEE (reference sequence). J gave up 1 base and V 3 bases, and 9 bases lay outside the gene matches. The CDR3 has 16 amino acids. The CDR3 region is CASSYRQGPPQETQYF. The CDR3, as DNA: TGTGCCAGCAGCTATCGACAGGGCCCGCCCCAAGAGACCCAGTACTTC.

This clone was observed a single time. CDR3 region: CASSLDATQSGGEAFF. CDR3 DNA: TGTGCCAGCAGCTTGGACGCCACCCAATCGGGGGGTGAAGCTTTCTTT. The chain employs TRBV7-9 and TRBJ1-1; TRBD1 is a possible D gene (5 bases). The germline V gene has CDR1 SEHNR and CDR2 FQNEAQ (reference sequence). V was trimmed by 3 bases and J by 7 bases, leaving 21 bases between them. This CDR3 contains 16 residues. The whole variable domain, filled in from reference TRBV7-9 and TRBJ1-1, reads DTGVSQNPRHKITKRGQNVTFRCDPISEHNRLYWYRQTLGQGPEFLTYFQNEAQLEKSRLLSDRFSAERPKGSFSTLEIQRTEQGDSAMYLCASSLDATQSGGEAFFGQGTRLTVV.

This clone was seen a few times. The chain combines TRBV11-3 with TRBJ2-2, with TRBD1 as a possible D gene (5 bases). With 2 bases removed from V and 1 base from J, the gap between germline ends came to 8 bases. Germline values: CDR1 SGHNT, CDR2 YENEEA. This CDR3 comprises 15 residues. CDR3 residues: CASSLWQGNTGELFF. CDR3 in DNA: TGTGCCAGCAGCTTATGGCAGGGGAACACCGGGGAGCTGTTTTTT.

The J gene is TRBJ1-5, the V gene TRBV10-3; D is possibly TRBD1 (5 bases). The CDR3 extends over 16 amino acids. In germline, CDR1 is ENHRY, CDR2 SYGVKD. V lost 1 base and J 2 bases, leaving 12 bases between the germline ends. The chain's CDR3 is CAISELGLAGNQPQHF. CDR3 sequence (DNA): TGTGCCATCAGTGAGTTGGGGCTGGCGGGCAATCAGCCCCAGCATTTT.

This clone was detected once. The chain has TRBV5-5 and TRBJ2-1; D ambiguous. V was shortened by 0 bases and J by 0 bases, with 7 bases between the two germline ends. Germline V gives CDR1 SGHKS, CDR2 YYEKEE (reference sequence). This CDR3 contains 15 residues. In nucleotides, the CDR3 is TGTGCCAGCAGCTTGGAGTTGAGCTCCTACAATGAGCAGTTCTTC. It yields the protein CASSLELSSYNEQFF.

The chain has TRBV11-2 and TRBJ2-1; TRBD2 aligns across 7 bases. Germline loops: CDR1 SGHAT, CDR2 FQNNGV. The CDR3 has 15 amino acids. The trim removed 1 base at V and 0 bases at J, leaving 0 bases unmatched. CDR3 amino acids: CASSLAGGSYNEQFF. The DNA for the CDR3 is TGTGCCAGCAGCTTAGCGGGGGGCTCCTACAATGAGCAGTTCTTC.

This chain uses TRBV9 with TRBJ1-2, with TRBD1 identical over 8 bases. Unmatched junction bases numbered 12, after V lost 4 bases and J lost 4 bases. CDR3 size: 16 residues. Germline V gene data show CDR1 as SGDLS and CDR2 as YYNGEE. The CDR3 sequence is CASSRNPTGVRYGYTF. The CDR3 DNA follows: TGTGCCAGCAGCCGTAATCCGACAGGGGTCCGCTATGGCTACACCTTC.

The chain uses TRBV5-6 and TRBJ2-7; perhaps TRBD2 as D (5 bases). The CDR3 covers 16 residues. From germline, CDR1 is SGHDT and CDR2 YYEEEE. The V and J ends lost 3 bases and 1 base respectively, with 17 bases between them. CDR3 in amino acids: CASSSGYGVVSYEQYF. The CDR3 bases are TGTGCCAGCAGCTCCGGCTACGGGGTAGTTTCCTACGAGCAGTACTTC. The entire variable domain, with the rest obtained from reference TRBV5-6 and TRBJ2-7, is as follows: DAGVTQSPTHLIKTRGQQVTLRCSPKSGHDTVSWYQQALGQGPQFIFQYYEEEERQRGNFPDRFSGHQFPNYSSELNVNALLLGDSALYLCASSSGYGVVSYEQYFGPGTRLTVT.

The V and J genes are TRBV30 and TRBJ2-7; tentative D call: TRBD2 (6 bases). Trimming left V 8 bases short and J 0 bases short, with 23 bases between. The CDR3 is 16 amino acids. Per germline, CDR1 GTSNPN and CDR2 SVGIG (reference sequence). The CDR3 sequence is CALRDSKFGSSYEQYF. The CDR3, as DNA: TGTGCCCTCCGGGACTCCAAGTTTGGTAGCTCCTACGAGCAGTACTTC. Variable domain in full (rest from reference TRBV30 and TRBJ2-7): SQTIHQWPATLVQPVGSPLSLECTVEGTSNPNLYWYRQAAGRGLQLLFYSVGIGQISSEVPQNLSASRPQDRQFILSSKKLLLSDSGFYLCALRDSKFGSSYEQYFGPGTRLTVT.

The CDR3 bases are TGTGCCAGCAGCCCCAGGGGGTCTCTAGAGACCCAGTACTTC. Translated, it gives CASSPRGSLETQYF. J is TRBJ2-5 and V is TRBV5-4, with TRBD1 matching over 7 bases. V lost 4 bases and J lost 4; bases outside the gene matches: 7. There are 14 residues in the CDR3. Germline V gives CDR1 SGHNT, CDR2 YYREEE (reference sequence).

The J gene is TRBJ2-7, the V gene TRBV10-3, with D possibly being TRBD2 (6 bases). The V gene's germline CDR1 is ENHRY and CDR2 SYGVKD. Trimming removed 2 bases from V and 7 bases from J, with 15 bases in between. The CDR3 length is 14 residues. The CDR3 region is CAISEDGRREEQYF. CDR3 coding DNA: TGTGCCATCAGTGAGGATGGCCGGAGGGAAGAGCAGTACTTC.

This clone occurred a few times. A read error may account for a junction end that differs from germline. The gene calls are TRBV7-6 and TRBJ2-1; D unclear. The V gene's germline CDR1 is SGHVS and CDR2 FNYEAQ. This CDR3 has 13 amino acids. The CDR3 loop reads CASSLGLDNEQFF. CDR3 coding DNA: TGTGCCAGCAGTTTAGGGTTAGACAATGAGCAGTTCTTC.